This is a list of T cell receptor beta chains from one sample in a study of blood T cell repertoires in COVID-19. TCRdb's table, derived via immunoSEQ multiplex PCR, lists solely in-frame clones and lacks some. The sample contains about 240,000 clones, approximately 86% of which appear only once. Sample: peripheral blood. The source of these receptors is a man aged 55 to 69 who had recovered from COVID-19. Each CDR3 is given with its conserved first and last residue. D genes are given only for firm matches. The size of a clone is reported for some rows only, either as once, few or many, or as a class for expanded clones.

NA	14	TRBV2	NA	TRBJ2-2	CASSGQANTGELFF	TGTGCCAGCAGTGGACAGGCGAACACCGGGGAGCTGTTTTTT
NA	15	TRBV10-3	NA	TRBJ2-2	CAISAAGLNTGELFF	TGTGCCATCAGTGCGGCAGGGCTAAACACCGGGGAGCTGTTTTTT
NA	17	TRBV5-1	TRBD1	TRBJ2-1	CASSLTNLQGARNEQFF	TGCGCCAGCAGCTTAACGAACCTACAGGGGGCTCGCAATGAGCAGTTCTTC
NA	22	TRBV4-1	TRBD2	TRBJ2-1	CASSQEVTTSGVIRRVYNEQFF	TGCGCCAGCAGCCAAGAGGTTACGACTAGCGGGGTAATTAGGCGGGTTTACAATGAGCAGTTCTTC
NA	18	TRBV19	TRBD1	TRBJ1-5	CASSHAGPTGGQGKPQHF	TGTGCCAGTAGCCACGCCGGGCCAACAGGGGGCCAAGGAAAGCCCCAGCATTTT
NA	14	TRBV6-5	NA	TRBJ1-4	CASSINAGVEKLFF	TGTGCCAGCAGTATCAACGCAGGGGTTGAAAAACTGTTTTTT
NA	17	TRBV7-9	TRBD2	TRBJ2-1	CASRLALAGEDYNEQFF	TGTGCCAGCAGATTGGCGCTAGCGGGGGAAGACTACAATGAGCAGTTCTTC
NA	16	TRBV3-1/TRBV3-2	TRBD2	TRBJ2-1	CASSWISGGLNNEQFF	TGTGCCAGCAGTTGGATTAGCGGGGGCCTTAACAATGAGCAGTTCTTC
NA	13	TRBV14	NA	TRBJ2-7	CASSRSGGTRQYF	TGTGCCAGCAGCCGAAGTGGGGGGACGCGGCAGTACTTC
NA	14	TRBV5-1	NA	TRBJ1-2	CASSLESGHYGYTF	TGCGCCAGCAGCTTGGAGTCAGGGCACTATGGCTACACCTTC
NA	14	TRBV24-1	NA	TRBJ2-1	CATSDLGGYNEQFF	TGTGCCACCAGTGATTTAGGCGGATACAATGAGCAGTTCTTC
NA	13	TRBV3-1/TRBV3-2	TRBD2	TRBJ2-1	CASSQSSGGACFF	TGTGCCAGCAGCCAATCTAGCGGGGGGGCTTGTTTCTTC
NA	17	TRBV5-5	NA	TRBJ2-3	CASSLALGGAGTDTQYF	TGTGCCAGCAGCTTGGCTTTGGGGGGGGCAGGCACAGATACGCAGTATTTT
NA	15	TRBV4-1	NA	TRBJ2-1	CASSQVGTRYNEQFF	TGCGCCAGCAGCCAAGTGGGGACTCGCTACAATGAGCAGTTCTTC
NA	14	TRBV5-1	NA	TRBJ2-4	CASSLWGPGDIQYF	TGCGCCAGCAGCTTGTGGGGCCCCGGCGACATTCAGTACTTC
NA	14	TRBV15	TRBD1	TRBJ1-2	CATSRGTANYGYTF	TGTGCCACCAGCCGAGGGACAGCGAACTATGGCTACACCTTC
NA	15	TRBV7-9	NA	TRBJ2-2	CASSLTGLTTGELFF	TGTGCCAGCAGCTTAACAGGGTTGACGACCGGGGAGCTGTTTTTT
NA	14	TRBV7-8	TRBD1	TRBJ1-5	CASSYDRGNQPQHF	TGTGCCAGCAGCTATGACAGGGGAAACCAGCCCCAGCATTTT
NA	16	TRBV11-2	NA	TRBJ1-1	CASSLAQGFLNTEAFF	TGTGCCAGCAGCTTAGCCCAGGGGTTTTTGAACACTGAAGCTTTCTTT
NA	19	TRBV7-2	TRBD1	TRBJ2-4	CASSLMGQIWGLAKNIQYF	TGTGCCAGCAGCTTAATGGGACAGATCTGGGGATTAGCCAAAAACATTCAGTACTTC
NA	13	TRBV30	NA	TRBJ1-2	CAWRYSPFYGYTF	TGTGCCTGGAGGTACAGTCCCTTCTATGGCTACACCTTC
NA	14	TRBV7-9	TRBD1	TRBJ2-3	CASSRQGATDTQYF	TGTGCCAGCAGCCGACAGGGGGCTACAGATACGCAGTATTTT
NA	13	TRBV11-2	NA	TRBJ2-2	CASSLTDTGELFF	TGTGCCAGCAGCTTGACAGACACCGGGGAGCTGTTTTTT
NA	13	TRBV7-2	NA	TRBJ1-2	CASSSGQNYGYTF	TGTGCCAGCAGCTCTGGACAGAACTATGGCTACACCTTC
NA	14	TRBV10-3	TRBD2	TRBJ2-3	CAAGLRGGPDTQYF	TGTGCCGCAGGCCTCCGGGGGGGGCCTGATACGCAGTATTTT
NA	12	TRBV5-5	NA	TRBJ1-1	CASSETGRMAFF	TGTGCCAGCAGCGAAACAGGGCGTATGGCTTTCTTT
NA	16	TRBV28	TRBD1	TRBJ2-5	CASSSTDTGVQETQYF	TGTGCCAGCAGTTCAACCGACACAGGGGTACAAGAGACCCAGTACTTC
NA	12	TRBV7-9	NA	TRBJ1-2	CASSVTSYGYTF	TGTGCCAGCAGCGTTACAAGCTATGGCTACACCTTC
NA	15	TRBV3-1/TRBV3-2	TRBD1	TRBJ1-3	CASSRRQGAGNTIYF	TGTGCCAGCAGCCGCAGACAGGGGGCTGGAAACACCATATATTTT
NA	14	TRBV6-2/TRBV6-3	NA	TRBJ1-2	CASSPLQGSIGYTF	TGTGCCAGCAGTCCCCTACAGGGTAGTATCGGCTACACCTTC
NA	14	TRBV30	NA	TRBJ1-2	CAWSPHRGGYGYTF	TGTGCCTGGAGTCCCCATAGGGGGGGCTATGGCTACACCTTC
NA	13	TRBV12-5	NA	TRBJ1-2	CASAPGSTNGYTF	TGTGCTAGTGCCCCAGGTAGTACAAATGGCTACACCTTC
few	14	TRBV5-1	NA	TRBJ1-2	CASSLDRQVYGYTF	TGCGCCAGCAGCTTGGACCGACAGGTCTATGGCTACACCTTC
once	15	TRBV10-1	NA	TRBJ2-3	CASSEWRTGTDTQYF	TGCGCCAGCAGTGAATGGCGTACAGGCACAGATACGCAGTATTTT
few	19	TRBV12-1	NA	TRBJ2-2	CASSFDTGQGAPNTGELFF	TGTGCCAGCAGCTTTGATACGGGACAGGGGGCTCCTAACACCGGGGAGCTGTTTTTT
NA	13	TRBV6-2/TRBV6-3	NA	TRBJ1-2	CASSYNRVSGYTF	TGTGCCAGCAGTTACAACAGGGTTAGTGGCTACACCTTC
NA	15	TRBV18	TRBD1	TRBJ2-7	CASSSGQGSPYEQYF	TGTGCCAGCTCATCGGGACAGGGTAGTCCCTACGAGCAGTACTTC
NA	13	TRBV19	TRBD1	TRBJ1-1	CASSIGTGRRAFF	TGTGCCAGTAGTATAGGGACAGGGCGTCGAGCTTTCTTT
NA	18	TRBV4-1	TRBD2	TRBJ2-3	CASSPRFGRGVFSDTQYF	TGCGCCAGCAGCCCCAGGTTTGGTCGGGGGGTTTTCTCAGATACGCAGTATTTT
NA	12	TRBV10-3	NA	TRBJ1-2	CAATEGYYGYTF	TGTGCCGCCACGGAGGGCTATTATGGCTACACCTTC
once	18	TRBV4-2	NA	TRBJ2-2	CASSHRLLPGPGAGELFF	TGTGCCAGCAGCCACCGACTCTTGCCGGGGCCGGGGGCCGGGGAGCTGTTTTTT
NA	14	TRBV18	TRBD1	TRBJ2-7	CASSPRDRSYEQYF	TGTGCCAGCTCACCCCGGGACAGGTCCTACGAGCAGTACTTC
NA	17	TRBV20-1	TRBD2	TRBJ2-3	CSASLSGASGATDTQYF	TGCAGTGCTAGTTTAAGTGGGGCTAGCGGGGCTACAGATACGCAGTATTTT
NA	14	TRBV5-1	TRBD1	TRBJ2-7	CASSLQGAGDEQYF	TGCGCCAGCAGCCTCCAGGGGGCAGGGGACGAGCAGTACTTC
NA	13	TRBV29-1	NA	TRBJ1-1	CSVGRPMNTEAFF	TGCAGCGTGGGGCGGCCCATGAACACTGAAGCTTTCTTT
few	15	TRBV18	TRBD1	TRBJ1-6	CASSLGQGGNSPLHF	TGTGCCAGCTCACTGGGACAGGGTGGGAATTCACCCCTCCACTTT
NA	14	TRBV4-2	NA	TRBJ2-6	CASRGVAGANVLTF	TGTGCCAGTCGGGGTGTTGCTGGGGCCAACGTCCTGACTTTC
NA	18	TRBV4-1	TRBD2	TRBJ2-2	CASSQRTSGESNTGELFF	TGCGCCAGCAGCCAGAGGACTAGCGGGGAATCAAACACCGGGGAGCTGTTTTTT